The entry that follows covers one T cell receptor (beta chain) sequence. Its target is unknown. Trimming took 0 bases from V and 2 from J, leaving 10 bases between them. The CDR3 covers 16 residues. The germline CDR1 and CDR2 sequences are MNHEY and SMNVEV (reference sequence). The PCR contained 60 Vbeta and 13 Jbeta primers. Only in-frame clones appear in the TCRdb table, and some are missing; sequencing was by immunoSEQ multiplex PCR. The repertoire holds more than 95,000 clones, with approximately 80% as singletons. This sample is drawn from a study of cytomegalovirus exposure and HLA in healthy donors. Nominally healthy donors were sampled, though unrecorded immune exposures were likely. Findings of the study overall: The authors excluded some V segments, including TRBV6-2 and TRBV6-3, as indistinguishable. In a later analysis, specific HLA alleles were associated with some 16,000 TCR beta sequences at a 0.05 false discovery rate.

The source of this sequence is a young man in good health and CMV-seronegative. Sequencing used PBMCs. This chain uses TRBV27 with TRBJ2-2; D is perhaps TRBD1 (5 bases). In DNA form, the CDR3 reads TGTGCCAGCAGTTTATCGCCAGGGTCCAACACCGGGGAGCTGTTTTTT. Translation gives CASSLSPGSNTGELFF.